This TCR beta chain originates from a study of CD8+CD57+ T cells in acquired aplastic anemia. Study details: The study obtained an average of around 3.4 ug of DNA from sorted CD4+ and CD8+ cells.

Germline V lookup: CDR1 SGHAT, CDR2 FQNNGV. Trimming removed 3 bases at V and 6 bases at J, with 18 bases between. The length of the CDR3 is 17 residues. Study conclusions and caveats: Patients and controls had in common around 29 CD8+ CDR3 sequences. CD8+ Simpson's diversity did not differ significantly between patients and controls.

Concerning this clonotype itself: The target antigen is unknown.

Genomic DNA, serving as template, underwent TCR beta VDJ and CDR3 profiling. MiXCR, run by TCRdb on the reads, gives a single entry per CDR3 protein. The data show around 170,000 distinct CDR3 sequences, around half seen once. The patients chosen for sequencing had shown expansion of CD8+CD57+ cells (detected by flow cytometry). Blood samples were obtained from patients who had received no prior therapy. This receptor was taken from a human donor with aplastic anemia. The sequencing sample was made of sorted CD4+, CD8+, or CD8+CD57+ T cells (not recorded which) from PBMCs. The chain has TRBV11-2 and TRBJ1-6; D perhaps matches TRBD1 (5 bases). The CDR3 loop reads CASSFLRQTASNSPLHF. The CDR3 DNA reads as TGTGCCAGCAGCTTTTTGAGGCAGACAGCTTCTAATTCACCCCTCCACTTT.